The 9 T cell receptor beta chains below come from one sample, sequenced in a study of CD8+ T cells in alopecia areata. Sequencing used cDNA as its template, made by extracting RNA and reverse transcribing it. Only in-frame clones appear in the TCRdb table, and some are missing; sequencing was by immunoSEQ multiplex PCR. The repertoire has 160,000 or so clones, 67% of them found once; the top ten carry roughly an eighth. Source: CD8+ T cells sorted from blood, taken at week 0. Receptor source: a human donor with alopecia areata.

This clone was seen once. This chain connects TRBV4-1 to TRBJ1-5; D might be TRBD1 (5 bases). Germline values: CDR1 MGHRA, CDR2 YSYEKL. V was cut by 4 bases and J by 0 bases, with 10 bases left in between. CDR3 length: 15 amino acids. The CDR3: CASSPTEYSNQPQHF. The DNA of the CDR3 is TGCGCCAGCAGCCCGACAGAGTATAGCAATCAGCCCCAGCATTTT.

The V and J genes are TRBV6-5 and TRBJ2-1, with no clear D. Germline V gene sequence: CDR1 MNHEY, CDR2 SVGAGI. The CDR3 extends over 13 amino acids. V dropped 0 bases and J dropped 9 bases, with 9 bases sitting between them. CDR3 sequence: CASSYSWGSEQFF. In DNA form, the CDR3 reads TGTGCCAGCAGTTACTCGTGGGGAAGTGAGCAGTTCTTC.

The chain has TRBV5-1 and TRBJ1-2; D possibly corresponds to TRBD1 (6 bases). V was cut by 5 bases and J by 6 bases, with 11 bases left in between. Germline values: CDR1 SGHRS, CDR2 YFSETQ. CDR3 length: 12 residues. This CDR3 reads CASRLQGDGYTF. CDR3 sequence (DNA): TGCGCCAGCAGACTACAGGGAGATGGCTACACCTTC.

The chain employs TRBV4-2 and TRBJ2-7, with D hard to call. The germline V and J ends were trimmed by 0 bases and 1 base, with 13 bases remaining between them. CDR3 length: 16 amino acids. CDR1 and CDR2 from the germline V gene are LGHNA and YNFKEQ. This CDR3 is CASSQEVQESSYEQYF. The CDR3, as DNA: TGTGCCAGCAGCCAAGAAGTGCAGGAGAGTTCCTACGAGCAGTACTTC.

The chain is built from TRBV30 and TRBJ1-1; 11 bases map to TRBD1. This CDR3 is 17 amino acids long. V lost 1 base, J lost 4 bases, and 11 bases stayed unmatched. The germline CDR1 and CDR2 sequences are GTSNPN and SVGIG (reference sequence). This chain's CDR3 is CAWSEGQGGSWGTEAFF. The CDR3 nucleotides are TGTGCCTGGAGTGAGGGACAGGGGGGTTCCTGGGGCACTGAAGCTTTCTTT.

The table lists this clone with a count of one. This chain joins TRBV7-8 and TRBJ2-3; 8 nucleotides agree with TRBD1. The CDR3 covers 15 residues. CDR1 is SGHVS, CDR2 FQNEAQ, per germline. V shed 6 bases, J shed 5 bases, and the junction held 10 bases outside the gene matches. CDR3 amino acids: CASRSTGTGKDTQYF. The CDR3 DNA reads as TGTGCCAGCAGGTCAACCGGGACAGGCAAAGATACGCAGTATTTT.

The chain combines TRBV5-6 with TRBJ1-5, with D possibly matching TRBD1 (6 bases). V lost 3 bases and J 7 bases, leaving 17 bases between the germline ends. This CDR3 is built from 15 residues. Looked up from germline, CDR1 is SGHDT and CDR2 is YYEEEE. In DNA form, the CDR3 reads TGTGCCAGCAGCTCCCAAGAGGGGGGGTGGCAGCCCCAGCATTTT. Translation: CASSSQEGGWQPQHF.

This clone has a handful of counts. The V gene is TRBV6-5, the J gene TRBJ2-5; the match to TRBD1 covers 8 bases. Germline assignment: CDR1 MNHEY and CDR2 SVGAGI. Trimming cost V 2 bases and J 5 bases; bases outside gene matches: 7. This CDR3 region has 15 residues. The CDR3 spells CASSYTDRGMETQYF. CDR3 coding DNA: TGTGCCAGCAGTTACACTGACAGGGGAATGGAGACCCAGTACTTC.

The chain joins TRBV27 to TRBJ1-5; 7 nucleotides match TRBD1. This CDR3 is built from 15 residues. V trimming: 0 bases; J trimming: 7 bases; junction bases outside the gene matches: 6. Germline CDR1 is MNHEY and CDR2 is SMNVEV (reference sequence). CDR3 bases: TGTGCCAGCAGTTTATCGACAGGGTTAGGGCAGCCCCAGCATTTT. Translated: CASSLSTGLGQPQHF.